This is a list of T cell receptor beta chains from one sample in a study of blood T cell repertoires in COVID-19. Only in-frame clones appear in the TCRdb table, and some are missing; sequencing was by immunoSEQ multiplex PCR. The sample shows about 95,000 clones, 81% of them seen only once. The sequenced material came from peripheral blood. All receptors come from an elderly man with active or convalescent COVID-19. The CDR3 runs from the conserved cysteine through the conserved F or W. Fields, in order: clone size, J gene, V gene, D gene, CDR3 protein, CDR3 DNA. A D gene is named only where the DNA matches it firmly. Size is omitted from some rows. Given values are once, few, many or a class for expanded clones.

>.|TRBJ1-2|TRBV6-2/TRBV6-3|.
CASSYEGRGYTF
TGTGCCAGCAGTTACGAGGGAAGGGGCTACACCTTC
>once|TRBJ2-5|TRBV4-2|.
CASSQSPYQETQYF
TGTGCCAGCAGCCAGAGCCCGTACCAAGAGACCCAGTACTTC
>.|TRBJ2-1|TRBV15|.
CATSREGASEQFF
TGTGCCACCAGCAGAGAGGGGGCGAGCGAGCAGTTCTTC
>few|TRBJ1-2|TRBV5-6|.
CASSRVNYGYTF
TGTGCCAGCAGCCGGGTCAACTATGGCTACACCTTC
>.|TRBJ1-1|TRBV14|TRBD1
CASSAQGNGNTEAFF
TGTGCCAGCAGCGCACAGGGGAATGGGAACACTGAAGCTTTCTTT
>.|TRBJ2-2|TRBV2|.
CASSAGQNTGELFF
TGTGCCAGCAGTGCCGGACAGAACACCGGGGAGCTGTTTTTT
>few|TRBJ1-5|TRBV2|TRBD1
CASSEMGQGMDQPQHF
TGTGCCAGCAGTGAAATGGGACAGGGGATGGATCAGCCCCAGCATTTT
>.|TRBJ1-5|TRBV4-3|.
CASSRSQGGNQPQHF
TGCGCCAGCAGCCGATCACAGGGCGGCAATCAGCCCCAGCATTTT
>.|TRBJ1-1|TRBV19|.
CASSALARADTEAFF
TGTGCCAGTAGTGCATTGGCGCGGGCGGACACTGAAGCTTTCTTT
>.|TRBJ1-4|TRBV7-6|.
CASSPQGYGEKLFF
TGTGCCAGCAGCCCTCAGGGTTACGGGGAAAAACTGTTTTTT
>.|TRBJ2-7|TRBV6-2/TRBV6-3|TRBD2
CASSLSGGSPYEQYF
TGTGCCAGCAGTTTAAGCGGGGGGTCTCCTTACGAGCAGTACTTC
>.|TRBJ1-5|TRBV19|TRBD1
CASSGQASNQPQHF
TGTGCCAGTAGCGGACAGGCTAGCAATCAGCCCCAGCATTTT
>.|TRBJ2-5|TRBV10-3|.
CAIIEPRTSQETQYF
TGTGCCATCATCGAACCAAGGACTTCCCAAGAGACCCAGTACTTC
>.|TRBJ2-3|TRBV5-1|TRBD1
CASSSTGPPDTQYF
TGCGCCAGCAGCTCGACAGGGCCGCCAGATACGCAGTATTTT
>.|TRBJ2-3|TRBV6-9|.
CASSLTESDTQYF
TGTGCCAGCAGTTTGACAGAATCGGATACGCAGTATTTT
>.|TRBJ1-2|TRBV7-8|.
CASSPSGRRDYGYTF
TGTGCCAGCAGCCCTAGTGGCCGAAGAGACTATGGCTACACCTTC
>.|TRBJ1-1|TRBV2|.
CASSPGGAMNTEAFF
TGTGCCAGCAGCCCTGGGGGGGCGATGAACACTGAAGCTTTCTTT
>.|TRBJ1-2|TRBV30|TRBD1
CAWLRDRHDGYTF
TGTGCCTGGCTCCGGGACAGGCATGATGGCTACACCTTC
>.|TRBJ2-2|TRBV28|.
CASSPPGAGGELFF
TGTGCCAGCAGCCCCCCAGGGGCCGGCGGGGAGCTGTTTTTT
>.|TRBJ1-1|TRBV5-6|TRBD1
CASSMDRGRVTEAFF
TGTGCCAGCAGCATGGACAGGGGCAGGGTCACTGAAGCTTTCTTT
>.|TRBJ2-3|TRBV4-1|TRBD2
CASSQENRGGGADTQYF
TGCGCCAGCAGCCAAGAGAATCGGGGGGGCGGGGCAGATACGCAGTATTTT
>.|TRBJ2-1|TRBV5-6|TRBD1
CASSSGQGYNEQFF
TGTGCCAGCAGCTCGGGACAGGGCTACAATGAGCAGTTCTTC
>.|TRBJ1-2|TRBV24-1|TRBD1
CATSDSQWGQGKGYTF
TGTGCCACCAGTGATTCGCAATGGGGACAGGGGAAAGGCTACACCTTC
>.|TRBJ2-7|TRBV6-2/TRBV6-3|TRBD1
CASSEDRIYEQYF
TGTGCCAGCAGTGAGGACAGGATATACGAGCAGTACTTC
>many|TRBJ1-5|TRBV7-2|.
CASSLVHGQPQHF
TGTGCCAGCAGCTTAGTCCACGGTCAGCCCCAGCATTTT
>once|TRBJ1-3|TRBV10-3|TRBD1
CAIRPGTAGNTIYF
TGTGCCATCAGGCCCGGGACAGCTGGAAACACCATATATTTT
>few|TRBJ2-3|TRBV3-1/TRBV3-2|.
CASSQDFSASSTDTQYF
TGTGCCAGCAGCCAAGATTTCAGCGCATCTAGCACAGATACGCAGTATTTT
>.|TRBJ1-2|TRBV14|.
CASSQEVGGDLSFGYTF
TGTGCCAGCAGCCAAGAGGTCGGAGGGGACCTGAGTTTTGGCTACACCTTC
>.|TRBJ2-1|TRBV6-4|TRBD2
CASSALAGPYNEQFF
TGTGCCAGCAGTGCCCTAGCGGGCCCTTACAATGAGCAGTTCTTC
>.|TRBJ2-2|TRBV5-1|TRBD1
CASSIRTGYTGELFF
TGCGCCAGCAGCATCCGGACAGGGTACACCGGGGAGCTGTTTTTT
>.|TRBJ1-6|TRBV7-6|.
CASSARQSSYNSPLHF
TGTGCCAGCAGCGCCCGACAGAGCTCCTATAATTCACCCCTCCACTTT
>.|TRBJ2-7|TRBV7-2|TRBD2
CASSSQGAGNYEQYF
TGTGCCAGCAGCTCCCAGGGAGCGGGGAATTACGAGCAGTACTTC
>.|TRBJ1-6|TRBV5-1|.
CASSFGRDYNSPLHF
TGCGCCAGCAGCTTTGGGAGGGACTATAATTCACCCCTCCACTTT
>.|TRBJ1-1|TRBV3-1/TRBV3-2|TRBD1
CASSQAGQIYTEAFF
TGTGCCAGCAGCCAAGCGGGACAGATATACACTGAAGCTTTCTTT
>.|TRBJ1-2|TRBV3-1/TRBV3-2|.
CASSTGGKRGYTF
TGTGCCAGCAGCACGGGGGGCAAACGGGGCTACACCTTC
>once|TRBJ2-5|TRBV5-4|TRBD1
CASSLRQGVQETQYF
TGTGCCAGCAGCTTGAGACAGGGGGTCCAAGAGACCCAGTACTTC
>.|TRBJ2-1|TRBV11-3|TRBD1
CASSRGGQGANEQFF
TGTGCCAGCAGTCGGGGGGGACAGGGGGCGAATGAGCAGTTCTTC
>.|TRBJ1-1|TRBV30|TRBD1
CAWTPQGASAEAFF
TGTGCCTGGACTCCTCAGGGGGCGAGCGCTGAAGCTTTCTTT
>once|TRBJ1-1|TRBV18|.
CASSSEGGPTEAFF
TGTGCCAGCTCATCCGAGGGGGGGCCCACTGAAGCTTTCTTT
>.|TRBJ1-2|TRBV4-3|TRBD1
CASSQAGTGAYGYTF
TGCGCCAGCAGCCAGGCCGGGACAGGGGCCTATGGCTACACCTTC
>.|TRBJ2-1|TRBV19|TRBD2
CASSLGGNEQFF
TGTGCCAGTAGCCTCGGGGGGAATGAGCAGTTCTTC
>.|TRBJ1-6|TRBV6-5|.
CASSYRQGNSPLHF
TGTGCCAGCAGTTACAGGCAGGGAAATTCACCCCTCCACTTT
>.|TRBJ1-6|TRBV6-1|.
CASSDLHASSYNSPLHF
TGTGCCAGCAGTGACCTCCACGCGAGCTCCTATAATTCACCCCTCCACTTT
>.|TRBJ1-1|TRBV6-5|.
CASPAGRGTEAFF
TGTGCCAGCCCGGCAGGGCGAGGCACTGAAGCTTTCTTT
>.|TRBJ1-2|TRBV19|.
CASSIVQGDYGYTF
TGTGCCAGTAGTATCGTTCAGGGCGACTATGGCTACACCTTC
>.|TRBJ1-2|TRBV6-1|TRBD1
CASSAIQGPSRGGYTF
TGTGCCAGCAGTGCCATACAGGGGCCCTCACGAGGCGGCTACACCTTC
>.|TRBJ2-2|TRBV10-3|.
CAIMPRANTGELFF
TGTGCCATCATGCCCAGGGCGAACACCGGGGAGCTGTTTTTT
>.|TRBJ1-1|TRBV5-1|TRBD1
CASSPLGTGGLTEAFF
TGCGCCAGCAGCCCCCTCGGGACAGGGGGCTTGACTGAAGCTTTCTTT
>.|TRBJ1-1|TRBV28|TRBD1
CASSFRYQGGQGKVNTEAFF
TGTGCCAGCAGTTTTAGGTATCAGGGGGGACAGGGTAAGGTGAACACTGAAGCTTTCTTT
>.|TRBJ1-4|TRBV19|.
CASSKRGTLNEKLFF
TGTGCCAGTAGTAAGCGGGGGACTTTAAATGAAAAACTGTTTTTT
>.|TRBJ1-1|TRBV12-5|.
CASGLQTGNAFF
TGTGCTAGTGGTTTGCAAACAGGGAATGCTTTCTTT